Below, 2 T cell receptor beta chains from the same sample are listed, as sequenced in a study of blood T cell repertoires in COVID-19. TCRdb's table, derived via immunoSEQ multiplex PCR, lists solely in-frame clones and lacks some. The sample lists about 410,000 clones, 75% to 90% occurring once. The sequenced sample was peripheral blood. These receptors were obtained from a woman in her thirties or forties with COVID-19, enrolled during active disease.

The chain joins TRBV28 to TRBJ1-5, with 8 bases lining up with TRBD1. The trim removed 5 bases at V and 6 bases at J, leaving 3 bases unmatched. Germline V lookup: CDR1 MDHEN, CDR2 SYDVKM. The CDR3 consists of 13 residues. The CDR3 loop is CASSRTGRQPQHF. CDR3 in DNA: TGTGCCAGCAGTCGGACAGGGCGTCAGCCCCAGCATTTT.

This rearrangement joins TRBV5-8 to TRBJ2-1; TRBD1 is a possible D gene (6 bases). V lost 2 bases to trimming and J lost 12 bases, with 9 bases between them. The CDR3 is 11 amino acids. Germline V gene data show CDR1 as SGHTS and CDR2 as YDEGEE. CDR3 DNA sequence: TGTGCCAGCAGCTTCGGGACATCGCAGTTCTTC. It yields the protein CASSFGTSQFF.